Listed here are 2 T cell receptor beta chains from one sample, sequenced in a study of CD8+ T cells in alopecia areata. Specified treatment: oral pan-JAK inhibitor, 5-10 mg twice daily. Extraction of RNA preceded its reverse transcription into cDNA, which served as the sequencing template. Measured with immunoSEQ multiplex PCR; TCRdb has only the in-frame clones, and not every one. The repertoire consists of about 210,000 clones, with approximately 65% occurring once and the leading ten covering 1% to 1.5%. This specimen consisted of CD4+ T cells sorted from blood, obtained at week 44, from a patient treated with tofacitinib. The receptors stem from a human donor with alopecia areata.

V gene TRBV29-1 combines with J gene TRBJ1-1; perhaps TRBD1 as D (6 bases). The CDR3 covers 12 residues. Per the germline V gene, CDR1 is SQVTM and CDR2 is ANQGSEA. Trimming took 6 bases from V and 5 from J, leaving 13 bases between them. The CDR3 DNA reads as TGCAGCGTAGCCACAGGGATTACTGAAGCTTTCTTT. It codes for CSVATGITEAFF.

The chain links TRBV7-2 to TRBJ1-1, with D unclear. Trimming cost V 4 bases and J 11 bases, with 17 bases left between them. Germline V gene sequence: CDR1 SGHTA, CDR2 FQGNSA. CDR3 size: 13 residues. The CDR3 protein is CASSSPGLHSAFF. The CDR3 nucleotides are TGTGCCAGCAGCTCCCCCGGCCTTCACTCGGCTTTCTTT.